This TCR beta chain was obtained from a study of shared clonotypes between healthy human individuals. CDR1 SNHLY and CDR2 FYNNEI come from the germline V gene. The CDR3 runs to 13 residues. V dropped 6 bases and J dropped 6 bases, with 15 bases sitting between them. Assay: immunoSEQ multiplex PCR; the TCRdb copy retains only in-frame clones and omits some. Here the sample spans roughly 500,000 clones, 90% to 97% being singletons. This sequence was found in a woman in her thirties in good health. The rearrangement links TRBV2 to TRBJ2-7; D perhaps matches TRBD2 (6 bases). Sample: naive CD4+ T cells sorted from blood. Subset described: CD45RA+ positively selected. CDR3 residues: CASRLGEVSEQYF. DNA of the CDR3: TGTGCCAGCAGGCTGGGGGAGGTATCCGAGCAGTACTTC.